This passage covers 10 T cell receptor beta chains from one sample sequenced in a study of response to subunit inactivated influenza vaccine. MiXCR, run by TCRdb on the RT-PCR reads, gives a single entry per CDR3 protein. The sample includes about 700,000 distinct CDR3 sequences, 11% to 15% of them seen just once. The source was PBMCs from blood, collected roughly 15 days before vaccination. These receptors were obtained from a man aged 50 to 59 who received an inactivated influenza vaccine.

This chain joins TRBV9 and TRBJ2-2; possibly TRBD1 for D (6 bases). Trimming shortened V by 0 bases and J by 3 bases, and 12 bases separated the two germline ends. Looked up from germline, CDR1 is SGDLS and CDR2 is YYNGEE. The CDR3 is made up of 16 amino acids. CDR3 sequence: CASSVGSGADTGELFF. The CDR3 DNA reads as TGTGCCAGCAGCGTAGGCTCAGGGGCGGACACCGGGGAGCTGTTTTTT.

The chain joins TRBV7-3 to TRBJ2-3; 7 bases align to TRBD1. CDR3 size: 14 residues. The V gene's germline CDR1 is SGHTA and CDR2 FQGTGA. Germline trimming cut 5 bases from V and 2 bases from J; bases unmatched to any gene: 4. The CDR3 sequence: CASSLQGHTDTQYF. The CDR3 bases are TGTGCCAGCAGCCTACAGGGGCACACAGATACGCAGTATTTT.

This chain joins TRBV11-3 and TRBJ2-2, with 9 bases fitting TRBD1. The CDR3 totals 14 residues. Germline V gives CDR1 SGHNT, CDR2 YENEEA. The V and J ends lost 4 bases and 6 bases, in that order; junction bases with no gene match: 3. The CDR3 sequence: CASSSGTGPGELFF. Here the CDR3 DNA reads TGTGCCAGCAGCTCCGGGACAGGGCCCGGGGAGCTGTTTTTT.

There are a few counts of this clonotype. The chain employs TRBV7-9 and TRBJ2-7, with D perhaps matching TRBD1 (5 bases). CDR1 is SEHNR and CDR2 is FQNEAQ in the germline V gene (reference sequence). The ends were cut back, 3 bases at V and 2 bases at J, with 11 bases in the middle. This CDR3 has 14 residues. The CDR3 loop reads CASSFLDTPYEQYF. For the CDR3, the DNA is TGTGCCAGCAGCTTCCTGGACACTCCCTACGAGCAGTACTTC.

The J gene is TRBJ2-7, the V gene TRBV20-1, with 8 positions matching TRBD2. CDR1 DFQATT and CDR2 SNEGSKA come from the germline V gene (reference sequence). The length of the CDR3 is 14 residues. V shed 6 bases and J 2 bases; nucleotides not matched to a gene: 9. CDR3 sequence (DNA): TGCAGTGCCATGAGCGGGGGCCGTACCTACGAGCAGTACTTC. Translating gives CSAMSGGRTYEQYF.

V gene TRBV20-1 combines with J gene TRBJ1-1; TRBD1 matches at 8 bases. Germline V CDR1 and CDR2: DFQATT, SNEGSKA (reference sequence). The length of the CDR3 is 13 residues. V gave up 3 bases and J gave up 4 bases; unmatched junction bases: 4. In nucleotides, the CDR3 is TGCAGTGCTAGGAGCACAGGGGGCACTGAAGCTTTCTTT. Protein sequence: CSARSTGGTEAFF.

This clonotype was detected many times. The rearrangement links TRBV28 to TRBJ2-3; D gene uncertain. V dropped 5 bases and J dropped 1 base, with 16 bases sitting between them. The CDR3 consists of 16 residues. Germline V gene data show CDR1 as MDHEN and CDR2 as SYDVKM. In DNA, the CDR3 is TGTGCCAGCAGTCCCCTTGAGGTCGTCGGCACAGATACGCAGTATTTT. Amino acid sequence: CASSPLEVVGTDTQYF.

The V gene is TRBV20-1, the J gene TRBJ1-3, with a weak D call TRBD1 (6 bases). V was trimmed by 3 bases and J by 0 bases, leaving 9 bases between them. This CDR3 is built from 14 residues. CDR1 DFQATT and CDR2 SNEGSKA come from the germline V gene (reference sequence). The CDR3 loop is CSASARGSGNTIYF. The CDR3 DNA reads TGCAGTGCTAGTGCCAGGGGCTCTGGAAACACCATATATTTT.

V is TRBV2 and J is TRBJ2-3, with 8 bases fitting TRBD1. Unmatched junction bases numbered 14, after V lost 6 bases and J lost 6 bases. The CDR3 consists of 16 residues. Germline loops: CDR1 SNHLY, CDR2 FYNNEI. As DNA, the CDR3 is TGTGCCAGCAGGGAACTATTGACAGGGGTGGAGGATACGCAGTATTTT. Protein product: CASRELLTGVEDTQYF. Using reference TRBV2 and TRBJ2-3 for the parts outside the CDR3, the full variable domain is EPEVTQTPSHQVTQMGQEVILRCVPISNHLYFYWYRQILGQKVEFLVSFYNNEISEKSEIFDDQFSVERPDGSNFTLKIRSTKLEDSAMYFCASRELLTGVEDTQYFGPGTRLTVL.

The chain has TRBV29-1 and TRBJ1-1; D remains ambiguous. The V and J ends lost 2 bases and 0 bases respectively, with 7 bases between them. The CDR3 contains 13 residues. The germline CDR1 and CDR2 sequences are SQVTM and ANQGSEA. The CDR3 sequence: CSVESGLNTEAFF. The CDR3 nucleotides are TGCAGCGTTGAATCGGGGTTGAACACTGAAGCTTTCTTT. The variable domain in full, with the rest retrieved from reference TRBV29-1 and TRBJ1-1, is SAVISQKPSRDICQRGTSLTIQCQVDSQVTMMFWYRQQPGQSLTLIATANQGSEATYESGFVIDKFPISRPNLTFSTLTVSNMSPEDSSIYLCSVESGLNTEAFFGQGTRLTVV.